This is a list of T cell receptor beta chains from one sample in a study of blood T cell repertoires in COVID-19. Clones were sequenced by immunoSEQ multiplex PCR, and TCRdb holds only the in-frame ones, with some missing. The top ten clones hold roughly 18% of a sample with some 100,000 clones, less than 90% of them seen once. The source material was peripheral blood. These receptor sequences come from a woman aged 60-75 years with acute or convalescent COVID-19. Both conserved end residues are part of each CDR3. A D gene is named only where the DNA matches it firmly. Not all rows give a size; the values are once, few, many and, for expanded clones, a class.

V gene	clone size	D gene	J gene	CDR3 DNA	CDR3 protein
TRBV30	NA	NA	TRBJ2-1	TGTGCCTGGAGTACAGGGATTTCCTACAATGAGCAGTTCTTC	CAWSTGISYNEQFF
TRBV7-8	NA	TRBD1	TRBJ2-1	TGTGCCAGCAGCTTAGGTTGGACAGGGTCCTACAATGAGCAGTTCTTC	CASSLGWTGSYNEQFF
TRBV4-1	NA	NA	TRBJ1-1	TGCGCCAGCAGCCAAGCGTCAGGTCGGCTTTATGAAGCTTTCTTT	CASSQASGRLYEAFF
TRBV5-1	NA	TRBD2	TRBJ2-5	TGCGCCAGCAGCTCCCCCGGGACTAAAGAGACCCAGTACTTC	CASSSPGTKETQYF
TRBV6-6	NA	NA	TRBJ1-1	TGTGCCAGCAGTTACCGGCAGGCGGGCACTGAAGCTTTCTTT	CASSYRQAGTEAFF
TRBV28	NA	TRBD1	TRBJ1-2	TGTGCCAGCAGTTTGTGGGGGGCAGGGGGAAATGGCTACACCTTC	CASSLWGAGGNGYTF
TRBV6-5	NA	TRBD1	TRBJ2-5	TGTGCCAGCAGTCAATCCGGACAGGGAGAAGAGACCCAGTACTTC	CASSQSGQGEETQYF
TRBV28	NA	NA	TRBJ1-5	TGTGCCAGCAGCCCCGGTACAGGGCTCACCCTAAATCAGCCCCAGCATTTT	CASSPGTGLTLNQPQHF
TRBV10-3	NA	NA	TRBJ1-6	TGTGCCATCAGTGAGGGGCTTTATAATTCACCCCTCCACTTT	CAISEGLYNSPLHF
TRBV7-8	NA	TRBD1	TRBJ2-7	TGTGCCAGCAGCCCCAGGGACGGGACAGGCCCCTACGAGCAGTACTTC	CASSPRDGTGPYEQYF
TRBV2	NA	TRBD1	TRBJ1-4	TGTGCCAGCATGACGGACAGGGGGCATGAAAAACTGTTTTTT	CASMTDRGHEKLFF
TRBV3-1/TRBV3-2	NA	NA	TRBJ1-1	TGTGCCAGCAGCGATGTACCAGCGGTTGAAGCTTTCTTT	CASSDVPAVEAFF
TRBV28	NA	NA	TRBJ2-5	TGTGCCAGCAGTACCGACTCAGGGATGGAGACCCAGTACTTC	CASSTDSGMETQYF
TRBV6-2/TRBV6-3	NA	TRBD1	TRBJ2-5	TGTGCCAGCAGTTACGACCGGGACAGGGTGTACCAAGAGACCCAGTACTTC	CASSYDRDRVYQETQYF
TRBV3-1/TRBV3-2	NA	NA	TRBJ2-6	TGTGCCAGCAGCCAAGGAGGGGGTTCCTCTGGGGCCAACGTCCTGACTTTC	CASSQGGGSSGANVLTF
TRBV7-2	NA	TRBD2	TRBJ2-5	TGTGCCAGCTCCGGGGCTAGCGGGGGACTGGAAACCCAGTACTTC	CASSGASGGLETQYF
TRBV10-3	NA	NA	TRBJ1-2	TGTGCCATCAGTGCTGAGGAGGCCCCCGGCTACACCTTC	CAISAEEAPGYTF
TRBV7-9	NA	NA	TRBJ1-2	TGTGCCAGCAGCTTAGCGCAGATGTTCCCCTATGGCTACACCTTC	CASSLAQMFPYGYTF
TRBV19	few	NA	TRBJ1-5	TGTGCCAGTAGTATCCGGGATCAGCCCCAGCATTTT	CASSIRDQPQHF
TRBV6-5	many	NA	TRBJ1-5	TGTGCCAGCAGAGCCGACAGGACCGGCAATCAGCCCCAGCATTTT	CASRADRTGNQPQHF
TRBV5-5	NA	TRBD1	TRBJ1-5	TGTGCCAGCAGCTTGGAGGGGGCGAGGGGCCAGCCCCAGCATTTT	CASSLEGARGQPQHF
TRBV6-2/TRBV6-3	NA	NA	TRBJ2-7	TGTGCCAGCAGCGACCGACGGGGAGCCTACGAGCAGTACTTC	CASSDRRGAYEQYF
TRBV18	NA	TRBD2	TRBJ2-1	TGTGCCAGCTCACAGGGACTAGCGGGGTTGGTTGAGCAGTTCTTC	CASSQGLAGLVEQFF
TRBV6-5	NA	NA	TRBJ1-4	TGTGCCAGCAAACCTACGCCGGACAGAGGGAGAAAACTGTTTTTT	CASKPTPDRGRKLFF
TRBV20-1	NA	NA	TRBJ2-3	TGCAGTGCCCTGTCCGGGGATACGCAGTATTTT	CSALSGDTQYF
TRBV2	NA	TRBD1	TRBJ1-5	TGTGCCAGCAGTAGAGAGGGACAGTCCGCTCAGCCCCAGCATTTT	CASSREGQSAQPQHF
TRBV28	NA	NA	TRBJ2-1	TGTGCCAGCAGTTGGGCCTATAGTCTCTCCTACAATGAGCAGTTCTTC	CASSWAYSLSYNEQFF
TRBV30	once	NA	TRBJ1-6	TGTGCCTGGAGGGAAGGGGGGGATAATTCACCCCTCCACTTT	CAWREGGDNSPLHF
TRBV29-1	NA	TRBD1	TRBJ2-3	TGCAGCGTGGGGACAGGATACGTAAATACGCAGTATTTT	CSVGTGYVNTQYF
TRBV28	NA	TRBD1	TRBJ2-3	TGTGCCAGCAGTTTCTGGGACAGATCTAGCACAGATACGCAGTATTTT	CASSFWDRSSTDTQYF
TRBV27	NA	TRBD2	TRBJ2-1	TGTGCCAGCAGTTGGGCTAGCGGGGCAATTGAGCAGTTCTTC	CASSWASGAIEQFF
TRBV18	NA	TRBD1	TRBJ1-4	TGTGCCAGCTCACCCAGGGGGGAGAATGAAAAACTGTTTTTT	CASSPRGENEKLFF
TRBV5-1	NA	NA	TRBJ2-1	TGCGCCAGCAGCTTGGTGGCGGTAAACAATGAGCAGTTCTTC	CASSLVAVNNEQFF
TRBV5-6	NA	TRBD2	TRBJ2-3	TGTGCCAGCAGCTTATCAGCGGGGGGCCGGGGGCAGTATTTT	CASSLSAGGRGQYF
TRBV5-1	NA	NA	TRBJ2-1	TGCGCCAGCAGCCCGACAGGCCTAACCTACAATGAGCAGTTCTTC	CASSPTGLTYNEQFF
TRBV11-2	NA	TRBD2	TRBJ2-1	TGTGCCAGCAGCTTAGATGGGGGGCGAGCGGGAGGCGGGGGCAATGAGCAGTTCTTC	CASSLDGGRAGGGGNEQFF
TRBV7-8	NA	NA	TRBJ1-2	TGTGCCAGCAGCTTAATGACAGGCCCCGTCGACGGCTACACCTTC	CASSLMTGPVDGYTF
TRBV6-5	few	NA	TRBJ1-2	TGTGCCAGCAGTTACACCGGGACACCCTATGGCTACACCTTC	CASSYTGTPYGYTF
TRBV7-2	few	TRBD1	TRBJ2-7	TGTGCCAGCAGCCCTATGGGACAGACGTCTCTCGAGCAGTACTTC	CASSPMGQTSLEQYF
TRBV30	NA	NA	TRBJ1-5	TGTGCCTGGAGTGCAGTATCAGATCAGCCCCAGCATTTT	CAWSAVSDQPQHF
TRBV5-1	once	NA	TRBJ1-5	TGCGCCAGCAGCTTTCAGTCGGGGGAGCCCCAGCATTTT	CASSFQSGEPQHF
TRBV19	NA	TRBD1	TRBJ1-5	TGTGCCAGTAGTATAGGCGAGGGGGCGGATCAGCCCCAGCATTTT	CASSIGEGADQPQHF
TRBV28	NA	TRBD2	TRBJ2-5	TGTGCCAGGACTAGCGGATACCAAGAGACCCAGTACTTC	CARTSGYQETQYF
TRBV5-1	few	NA	TRBJ1-1	TGCGCCAGCAGCTTAATCTCTAACACTGAAGCTTTCTTT	CASSLISNTEAFF
TRBV3-1/TRBV3-2	NA	NA	TRBJ2-5	TGTGCCAGCAGCCAACGCGGCCGAGAGACCCAGTACTTC	CASSQRGRETQYF
TRBV5-5	NA	NA	TRBJ2-1	TGTGCCAGCAGCTTGGTAGTGCGGGGACTTGGCAATGAGCAGTTCTTC	CASSLVVRGLGNEQFF
TRBV18	NA	NA	TRBJ2-7	TGTGCCAGCTCACCCATAGACAGCGCCTACGAGCAGTACTTC	CASSPIDSAYEQYF
TRBV25-1	NA	TRBD1	TRBJ1-3	TGTGCCAGCAGTGGGGACAGGGCCCCCTCTTCTGGAAACACCATATATTTT	CASSGDRAPSSGNTIYF
TRBV10-2	once	NA	TRBJ2-1	TGCGCCAGCAGCCCAACTGACAATGAGCAGTTCTTC	CASSPTDNEQFF
TRBV28	NA	TRBD1	TRBJ2-7	TGTGCCAGCTGGAAGGGCAGGGGGAACGAGCAGTACTTC	CASWKGRGNEQYF
TRBV3-1/TRBV3-2	few	TRBD1	TRBJ1-2	TGTGCCAGCAGCACAGGGGGCGCGGGGGGCTATGGCTACACCTTC	CASSTGGAGGYGYTF
TRBV5-1	NA	NA	TRBJ2-5	TGCGCCAGCAGCAAGGGACTGGCCCGAACATCGGCCCAGTACTTC	CASSKGLARTSAQYF
TRBV7-9	NA	NA	TRBJ2-5	TGTGCCAGCAGCCTGGGCCCAGGACTAACATACGAGACCCAGTACTTC	CASSLGPGLTYETQYF
TRBV28	NA	NA	TRBJ1-1	TGTGCCAGCAGGCGGCAGGGTGGGAACACTGAAGCTTTCTTT	CASRRQGGNTEAFF
TRBV4-3	NA	NA	TRBJ1-2	TGCGCCAGCAGCCAAGATCTCAGGGCCCCCTATGGCTACACCTTC	CASSQDLRAPYGYTF
TRBV29-1	NA	TRBD2	TRBJ2-3	TGCAGCGTTCGGGGGCTAGCGGGTATCACAGATACGCAGTATTTT	CSVRGLAGITDTQYF